Below are 3 T cell receptor beta chains sequenced from a single sample in a study of response to subunit inactivated influenza vaccine. Via MiXCR, TCRdb re-called the RT-PCR reads, giving one row per CDR3 protein. Altogether 450,000 to 600,000 distinct CDR3 sequences are present, more than 15% being singletons, with the ten largest covering approximately 3%. The sample was CD4+ T cells sorted from PBMCs, taken around 25 months after vaccination. The receptor set was obtained from a man aged 45 to 75 who received an inactivated influenza vaccine.

This clonotype was observed a few times. The chain is built from TRBV29-1 and TRBJ2-2; 7 nucleotides agree with TRBD1. The CDR3 totals 13 residues. V trimming: 6 bases; J trimming: 5 bases; junction bases outside the gene matches: 6. Germline CDR1 and CDR2: SQVTM and ANQGSEA. CDR3 sequence reads: CSVDRVGTGELFF. DNA for the CDR3: TGCAGCGTCGACAGGGTGGGGACCGGGGAGCTGTTTTTT.

This clonotype has only one observation. This chain uses TRBV10-3 with TRBJ2-3, with 8 bases lining up with TRBD2. Germline CDR1 ENHRY, CDR2 SYGVKD. This CDR3 comprises 15 residues. V lost 4 bases to trimming and J lost 4 bases; unmatched junction nucleotides: 7. As DNA, the CDR3 is TGTGCCATCAGTGCGGGCGGGGGGCCCCCAGATACGCAGTATTTT. Protein sequence: CAISAGGGPPDTQYF.

J is TRBJ2-1 and V is TRBV29-1; D not certain. The CDR3 extends over 12 amino acids. Germline V CDR1 and CDR2: SQVTM, ANQGSEA. V lost 7 bases and J lost 0, with 7 bases in between. CDR3 residues: CSGSSSYNEQFF. CDR3 DNA: TGCAGCGGGTCAAGCTCCTACAATGAGCAGTTCTTC.